The clone carrying this T cell receptor beta chain was seen more than once but under ten times. The antigen is not known. Isolation of CD4+ naive, central memory, regulatory and stem cell-like memory cells was achieved by sorting via CD45RO/CCR7/CD25/CD127/CD95/CD27. This record belongs to a study of beta chain features in type 1 diabetes. Study observations and caveats: Moderately but significantly shorter TCRB CDR3s were found in Type 1 diabetes patients in all four CD4+ subsets.

The authors reverse transcribed all of the isolated RNA, so sequencing captured expressed TCRB transcripts. The table came from immunoSEQ multiplex PCR; TCRdb's copy has only in-frame clones and leaves some out. This sample has 600,000 to 700,000 clones, with about an eighth found just once. This sequence was found in a man aged 30-40 years with type 1 diabetes. The sample consisted of naive CD4+ T cells from blood.

The CDR3 region is CACVIRGGRGNTQYF. The CDR3, as DNA: TGTGCCTGCGTGATTAGAGGGGGCCGGGGAAATACGCAGTATTTT. The rearrangement links TRBV30 to TRBJ2-3, with 7 bases matching TRBD1. The CDR3 runs 15 residues. J gave up 7 bases and V 6 bases, and 16 bases lay outside the gene matches. Germline values: CDR1 GTSNPN, CDR2 SVGIG (reference sequence).